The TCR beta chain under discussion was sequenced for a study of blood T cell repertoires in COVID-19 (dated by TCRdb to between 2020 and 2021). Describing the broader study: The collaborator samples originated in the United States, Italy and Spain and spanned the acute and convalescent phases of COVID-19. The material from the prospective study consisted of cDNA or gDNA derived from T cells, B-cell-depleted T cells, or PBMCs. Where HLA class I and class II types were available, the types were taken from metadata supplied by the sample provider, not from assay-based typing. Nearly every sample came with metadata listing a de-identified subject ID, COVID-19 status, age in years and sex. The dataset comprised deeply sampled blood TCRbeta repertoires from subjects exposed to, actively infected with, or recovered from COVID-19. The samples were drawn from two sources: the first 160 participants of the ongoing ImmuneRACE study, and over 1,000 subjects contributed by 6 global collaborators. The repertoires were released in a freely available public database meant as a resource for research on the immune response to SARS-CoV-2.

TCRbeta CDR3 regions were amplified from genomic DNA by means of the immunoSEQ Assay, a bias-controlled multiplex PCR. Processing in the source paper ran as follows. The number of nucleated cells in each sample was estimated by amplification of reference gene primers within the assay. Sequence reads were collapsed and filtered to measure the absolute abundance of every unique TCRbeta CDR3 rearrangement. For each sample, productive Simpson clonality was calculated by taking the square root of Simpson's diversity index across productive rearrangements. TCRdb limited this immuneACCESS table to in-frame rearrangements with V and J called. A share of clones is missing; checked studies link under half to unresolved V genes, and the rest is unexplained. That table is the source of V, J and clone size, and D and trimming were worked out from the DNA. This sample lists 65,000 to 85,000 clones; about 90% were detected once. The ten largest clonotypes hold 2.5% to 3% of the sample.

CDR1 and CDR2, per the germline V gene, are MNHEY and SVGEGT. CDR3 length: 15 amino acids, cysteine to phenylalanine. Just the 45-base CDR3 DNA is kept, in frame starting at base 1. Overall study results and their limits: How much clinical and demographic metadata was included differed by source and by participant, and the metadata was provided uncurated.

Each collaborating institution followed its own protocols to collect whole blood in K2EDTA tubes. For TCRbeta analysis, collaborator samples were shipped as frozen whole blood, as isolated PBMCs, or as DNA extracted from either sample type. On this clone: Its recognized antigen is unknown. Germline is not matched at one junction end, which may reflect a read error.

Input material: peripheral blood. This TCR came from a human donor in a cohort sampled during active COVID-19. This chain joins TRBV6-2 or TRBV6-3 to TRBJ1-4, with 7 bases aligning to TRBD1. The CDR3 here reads CASSATGVSKEKLFF. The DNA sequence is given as TGTGCCAGCAGCGCTACAGGGGTCTCTAAGGAAAAACTGTTTTTT.